This entry lists 31 T cell receptor beta chains sequenced from one sample in a study of T cell repertoires in cytomegalovirus infection. TCRdb re-called the reads through MiXCR, storing one row per CDR3 protein. This table holds approximately 89,000 distinct CDR3 sequences, roughly a quarter found once. These TCRs' antigens remain unknown. The material was CD8+ T cells from cultured PBMCs, obtained from culture after CMV antigen stimulation. These receptors were collected from a human donor in good health (CMV status not recorded). Some clones in this sample may be carry-over from other donors' samples.

The gene calls are TRBV9 and TRBJ2-5; 9 nucleotides match TRBD2. The germline CDR1 and CDR2 sequences are SGDLS and YYNGEE. Trimming cost V 0 bases and J 2 bases; bases outside gene matches: 2. The CDR3 runs 15 residues. This chain's CDR3 is CASSVELAGQETQYF. CDR3 coding DNA: TGTGCCAGCAGCGTAGAGCTAGCGGGGCAAGAGACCCAGTACTTC.

This clonotype has just a few counts. J is TRBJ2-3 and V is TRBV6-5, with 8 bases identical to TRBD2. Germline values: CDR1 MNHEY, CDR2 SVGAGI. The length of the CDR3 is 16 residues. V lost 1 base to trimming and J lost 5 bases; unmatched junction nucleotides: 8. The chain's CDR3 is CASSYYVGGGRDTQYF. DNA of the CDR3: TGTGCCAGCAGTTACTATGTCGGGGGGGGAAGAGATACGCAGTATTTT.

This clonotype was seen ten or more times. The chain couples TRBV7-2 to TRBJ2-2; no reliable D call. The CDR3 is 13 amino acids. Trimming stripped 1 base from V and 7 bases from J, with 7 bases between. From germline, CDR1 is SGHTA and CDR2 FQGNSA. The CDR3 DNA is TGTGCCAGCAGCTTAGTTTCAGGCGGGGAGCTGTTTTTT. Encoded protein: CASSLVSGGELFF.

The chain joins TRBV5-1 to TRBJ2-7, with D perhaps matching TRBD1 (5 bases). Germline lookup yields CDR1 SGHRS and CDR2 YFSETQ. Trimming took off 2 bases at V and 5 bases at J, with 20 bases between the two ends. CDR3 length: 16 residues. The DNA for the CDR3 is TGCGCCAGCAGCTTAAGTACGGCGCAGGGTTCGGACGAGCAGTACTTC. It yields the protein CASSLSTAQGSDEQYF. The variable domain in full, completed from reference TRBV5-1 and TRBJ2-7, reads KAGVTQTPRYLIKTRGQQVTLSCSPISGHRSVSWYQQTPGQGLQFLFEYFSETQRNKGNFPGRFSGRQFSNSRSEMNVSTLELGDSALYLCASSLSTAQGSDEQYFGPGTRLTVT.

The chain couples TRBV6-2 or TRBV6-3 to TRBJ1-2, with D possibly TRBD1 on 6 matching bases. Trimming took off 7 bases at V and 4 bases at J, with 19 bases between the two ends. The CDR3 sequence is 15 residues long. CDR1 is MNHEY, CDR2 SVGEGT, per germline. CDR3 DNA: TGTGCCAGCATCTCCAGGGGACGCTCATCCTATGGCTACACCTTC. Translated, it gives CASISRGRSSYGYTF.

This clonotype was detected a few times. This rearrangement joins TRBV7-9 to TRBJ2-1; D is perhaps TRBD1 (7 bases). This CDR3 contains 16 residues. Germline V lookup: CDR1 SEHNR, CDR2 FQNEAQ (reference sequence). V was shortened by 5 bases and J by 3 bases, with 17 bases between the two germline ends. CDR3 DNA: TGTGCCAGCAGCGGCCCTGGAGGGGGCAACTACAATGAGCAGTTCTTC. Translated, it gives CASSGPGGGNYNEQFF.

Concerning this clonotype itself: A clone one base away is much larger, so this may be a read error. CDR3 bases: TGTGCCAGCAGGTATACTAGCGGGGGGGGCGCTGGCACCGGGGAGCTGTTTTTT. The encoded protein is CASRYTSGGGAGTGELFF. The chain uses TRBV6-8 and TRBJ2-2; the match to TRBD2 covers 13 bases. The ends lost 6 bases at V and 4 bases at J; junction bases unmatched: 11. CDR1 MNHGY and CDR2 SAAAGT come from the germline V gene. The CDR3 is made up of 18 amino acids.

This chain uses TRBV28 with TRBJ1-4, with 12 bases that match TRBD1. CDR1 is MDHEN, CDR2 SYDVKM, per germline. V shed 4 bases and J 6 bases; nucleotides not matched to a gene: 6. The CDR3 length is 16 residues. This CDR3 is CASSSLGQGADEKLFF. Here the CDR3 DNA reads TGTGCCAGCAGTTCCTTGGGACAGGGGGCTGATGAAAAACTGTTTTTT.

This clonotype was seen repeatedly, ten times or more. The J gene is TRBJ2-1, the V gene TRBV12-3 or TRBV12-4; 11 bases map to TRBD2. With 4 bases clipped from V and 3 bases from J, the junction kept 8 bases outside the gene matches. The CDR3 contains 17 residues. The CDR3 DNA is TGTGCCAGCAGTTCCTCGAATAGCGGGAGGGTCTACAATGAGCAGTTCTTC. Its translation is CASSSSNSGRVYNEQFF.

This clonotype was picked up a small number of times. The rearrangement uses TRBV10-3 and TRBJ2-7; D might be TRBD2 (6 bases). The CDR3 is 14 residues long. Germline values: CDR1 ENHRY, CDR2 SYGVKD. The V gene lost 8 bases and the J gene lost 0 bases, with 14 bases spanning the gap. The CDR3 region has the DNA TGTGCCATCGGGGAGGAGATAAGCTCCTACGAGCAGTACTTC. Protein sequence: CAIGEEISSYEQYF.

The chain couples TRBV7-6 to TRBJ2-7; 8 nucleotides align to TRBD1. Germline values: CDR1 SGHVS, CDR2 FNYEAQ. V gave up 1 base and J gave up 1 base; unmatched junction bases: 6. CDR3 length: 16 amino acids. For the CDR3, the DNA is TGTGCCAGCAGCTTAGGGGGAGGACAGGGTTCCTACGAGCAGTACTTC. It yields the protein CASSLGGGQGSYEQYF.

This clonotype was seen ten or more times. The gene calls are TRBV7-9 and TRBJ2-7; D tentatively reads TRBD1 or TRBD2 (5 bases each). Per the germline V gene, CDR1 is SEHNR and CDR2 is FQNEAQ (reference sequence). The CDR3 has 14 amino acids. The V end was cut by 5 bases, the J end by 4 bases, with 15 bases between. DNA of the CDR3: TGTGCCAGCAGCCCACGGGACGGAGATTACGAGCAGTACTTC. Amino acids: CASSPRDGDYEQYF.

CDR3 sequence (DNA): TGTGCCAGCACCCCAGGCCAGGGATGGGGCACTGAAGCTTTCTTT. This codes for CASTPGQGWGTEAFF. The J gene is TRBJ1-1, the V gene TRBV27; a weak D match, TRBD1 (5 bases). Trimming cost V 7 bases and J 4 bases, with 19 bases left between them. Germline CDR1 is MNHEY and CDR2 is SMNVEV (reference sequence). The CDR3 loop spans 15 amino acids.

This clonotype turned up a few times. This sequence joins TRBV6-6 and TRBJ2-3, with D hard to call. In germline, CDR1 is MNHNY, CDR2 SVGAGI (reference sequence). The CDR3 contains 14 residues. The ends were cut back, 2 bases at V and 1 base at J, with 7 bases in the middle. The CDR3: CASSYPPGTDTQYF. CDR3 in DNA: TGTGCCAGCAGTTACCCCCCTGGCACAGATACGCAGTATTTT.

A few counts support this clonotype. The chain employs TRBV4-1 and TRBJ1-5, with D unresolved. This CDR3 spans 15 amino acids. V dropped 0 bases and J dropped 4 bases, with 10 bases sitting between them. CDR1 MGHRA and CDR2 YSYEKL come from the germline V gene. This CDR3 is CASSQENRVNQPQHF. CDR3 bases: TGCGCCAGCAGCCAAGAGAATAGGGTGAATCAGCCCCAGCATTTT.

In this sample, this clonotype turned up once. A much larger clone lies one base from this, so it may be a read error. The chain employs TRBV7-6 and TRBJ1-1; unclear D gene. CDR3 length: 12 residues. The ends were cut back, 8 bases at V and 11 bases at J, with 18 bases in the middle. Germline-derived CDR1 and CDR2 are SGHVS and FNYEAQ. CDR3 DNA: TGTGCCAGCGCCCTCGGAGGTGGTGGGGCTTTCTTT. This codes for CASALGGGGAFF.

This clonotype appeared a single time. This chain connects TRBV9 to TRBJ2-2; 11 nucleotides match TRBD2. The J segment lost 3 bases and the V segment lost 0 bases, leaving 7 bases of the junction unmatched. CDR1 SGDLS and CDR2 YYNGEE come from the germline V gene. The CDR3 consists of 18 residues. CDR3 coding DNA: TGTGCCAGCAGCGTAGCGTTAGCGGGGGGGATAGACACCGGGGAGCTGTTTTTT. Its protein is CASSVALAGGIDTGELFF.

The V call is TRBV4-3, the J call TRBJ2-2; 8 nucleotides match TRBD1. Germline lookup yields CDR1 LGHNA and CDR2 YSLEER. There are 17 residues in the CDR3. V lost 3 bases, J lost 6 bases, and 12 bases stayed unmatched. CDR3 nucleotides: TGCGCCAGCAGCCAGATCCGAGCGGACAGGGCGGCCGGGGAGCTGTTTTTT. Protein product: CASSQIRADRAAGELFF.

This clonotype was seen a few times. V gene TRBV7-9 combines with J gene TRBJ1-3; D not resolved. This CDR3 comprises 13 residues. V dropped 5 bases and J dropped 8 bases, with 13 bases sitting between them. CDR1 is SEHNR, CDR2 FQNEAQ, per germline (reference sequence). The CDR3 sequence: CASSPSGPDTIYF. The CDR3 region has the DNA TGTGCCAGCAGCCCGAGTGGCCCGGACACCATATATTTT.

Remarks on this clonotype: One junction end disagrees with the germline gene, perhaps due to a read error. The chain combines TRBV10-2 with TRBJ2-2; tentatively, D is TRBD1 or TRBD2 (7 bases each). CDR3 length: 15 amino acids. Germline values: CDR1 WSHSY, CDR2 SAAADI. CDR3 protein: CASRESGGGTGELFF. In nucleotides, the CDR3 is TGCGCCAGCAGAGAGTCAGGGGGGGGCACCGGGGAGCTGTTTTTT.

There are many counts of this clonotype. The gene calls are TRBV4-1 and TRBJ2-5, with D possibly TRBD1 on 5 matching bases. CDR3 length: 14 residues. Germline assignment: CDR1 MGHRA and CDR2 YSYEKL. The ends were cut back, 0 bases at V and 12 bases at J, with 17 bases in the middle. The DNA of the CDR3 is TGCGCCAGCAGCCAAGACAGGGCAAATAATTACAAGTACTTC. This codes for CASSQDRANNYKYF.

This clonotype was picked up a small number of times. V usage is TRBV4-3 and J usage is TRBJ2-3; D gene uncertain. The CDR3 consists of 12 residues. Trimming took 2 bases from V and 5 from J, leaving 5 bases between them. Germline CDR1 is LGHNA and CDR2 is YSLEER. The CDR3 region is CASSQTGDTQYF. CDR3 nucleotides: TGCGCCAGCAGCCAAACTGGAGATACGCAGTATTTT.

This clonotype occurred many times. The chain joins TRBV12-3 or TRBV12-4 to TRBJ1-1; D ambiguous. Trimming cost V 3 bases and J 8 bases, with 10 bases left between them. The CDR3 consists of 12 residues. The CDR3 DNA is TGTGCCAGCAGTTTTTTCCCGTCGGAAGCTTTCTTT. Encoded protein: CASSFFPSEAFF.

V usage is TRBV2 and J usage is TRBJ1-2; tentatively, D is TRBD1 (5 bases). The CDR3 spans 13 residues. V shed 8 bases and J shed 4 bases, with 14 bases lying between them. CDR1 and CDR2 (germline): SNHLY, FYNNEI. CDR3 sequence (DNA): TGTGCCAGCGGACCGGGGGTTATCTATGGCTACACCTTC. Translated, it gives CASGPGVIYGYTF.

V usage is TRBV29-1 and J usage is TRBJ2-2, with D possibly TRBD2 on 6 matching bases. The CDR3 runs to 14 residues. Germline V lookup: CDR1 SQVTM, CDR2 ANQGSEA. Deletions cut 6 bases from V and 1 base from J, with 12 bases between. CDR3 in amino acids: CSVRGLLNTGELFF. The CDR3 bases are TGCAGCGTCCGGGGACTCCTGAACACCGGGGAGCTGTTTTTT.

This clonotype was counted between two and nine times. This rearrangement joins TRBV28 to TRBJ1-2; D is possibly TRBD1 (6 bases). Germline V gene sequence: CDR1 MDHEN, CDR2 SYDVKM. This CDR3 has 14 amino acids. V was trimmed by 6 bases and J by 4 bases, leaving 15 bases between them. CDR3 sequence reads: CASSPNRDIYGYTF. For the CDR3, the DNA is TGTGCCAGCAGCCCCAACAGGGATATCTATGGCTACACCTTC.

This clonotype occurred many times. The chain carries TRBV7-9 and TRBJ2-7; tentative D call: TRBD2 (6 bases). In germline, CDR1 is SEHNR, CDR2 FQNEAQ (reference sequence). The germline V and J ends were trimmed by 5 bases and 3 bases, with 11 bases remaining between them. This CDR3 is built from 13 residues. The CDR3 region is CASSPAGGYEQYF. The DNA of the CDR3 is TGTGCCAGCAGCCCCGCCGGGGGCTACGAGCAGTACTTC.

The rearrangement joins TRBV12-3 or TRBV12-4 to TRBJ2-1; 8 nucleotides line up with TRBD1. The CDR3 loop spans 14 amino acids. V trimming: 3 bases; J trimming: 5 bases; junction bases outside the gene matches: 3. In DNA, the CDR3 is TGTGCCAGCAGTTTCACGACAGGGGACAATGAGCAGTTCTTC. Translating gives CASSFTTGDNEQFF.

This clonotype has only a few counts. J is TRBJ2-4 and V is TRBV3-1; the D is unclear. Germline V gene data show CDR1 as LGHDT and CDR2 as YNNKEL (reference sequence). This CDR3 has 19 amino acids. Trimming shortened V by 0 bases and J by 0 bases, and 18 bases separated the two germline ends. The CDR3 DNA reads as TGTGCCAGCAGCCAAGATTTTGGGTGGGCTCTAAGAGCCAAAAACATTCAGTACTTC. Its protein product is CASSQDFGWALRAKNIQYF.

This clonotype was detected only a few times. J is TRBJ1-2 and V is TRBV19, with TRBD1 as a possible D gene (5 bases). This CDR3 is 12 amino acids long. Trimming pared 3 bases from V and 8 bases from J, leaving 10 bases between. Germline V CDR1 and CDR2: LNHDA, SQIVND (reference sequence). CDR3 coding DNA: TGTGCCAGTAGTATGGCAGGGAGAGGCTACACCTTC. It specifies CASSMAGRGYTF.

The rearrangement joins TRBV3-1 to TRBJ2-7; TRBD1 matches 7 bases. The germline gives CDR1 LGHDT, CDR2 YNNKEL (reference sequence). This CDR3 contains 13 residues. V was pared by 1 base and J by 5 bases, with 2 bases of the junction left unmatched. The CDR3 DNA follows: TGTGCCAGCAGCCAAGTACAGGGGAACGAGCAGTACTTC. Translated: CASSQVQGNEQYF.